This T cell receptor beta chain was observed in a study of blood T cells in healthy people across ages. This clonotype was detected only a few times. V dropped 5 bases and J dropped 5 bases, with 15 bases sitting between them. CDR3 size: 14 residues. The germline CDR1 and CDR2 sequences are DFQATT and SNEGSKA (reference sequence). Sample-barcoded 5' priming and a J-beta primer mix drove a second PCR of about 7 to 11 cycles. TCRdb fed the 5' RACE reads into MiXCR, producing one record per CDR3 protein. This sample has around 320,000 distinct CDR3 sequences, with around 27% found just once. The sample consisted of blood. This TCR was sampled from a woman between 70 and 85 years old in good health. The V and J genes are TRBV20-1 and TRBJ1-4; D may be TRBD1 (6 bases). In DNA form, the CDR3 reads TGCAGTGCTTTCCCGGGGGGGCTGAATGAAAAACTGTTTTTT. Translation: CSAFPGGLNEKLFF.